This is a list of T cell receptor beta chains from one sample in a study of blood T cell repertoires in COVID-19. Repertoires were generated with immunoSEQ multiplex PCR, while TCRdb's copy carries only in-frame clones and drops some. The data show under 130,000 clones, under 80% seen once. Sequencing input: peripheral blood. The receptors here all came from a man between 65 and 85 years old with active or convalescent COVID-19. Both conserved end residues are trimmed from each CDR3. A clone size is listed for some rows: how often the clone was seen (once, few, many), or a class if it is expanded.

clone size	V gene	J gene	CDR3 protein
once	TRBV10-3	TRBJ2-1	AISGLAGGGDEQF
.	TRBV18	TRBJ1-1	ASSRQGVNTEAF
.	TRBV5-4	TRBJ2-2	ASSPARTGVTGELF
.	TRBV5-8	TRBJ2-1	ASSFWTGRDSYNEQF
.	TRBV19	TRBJ2-2	ASSRGGGQGKTGELF
.	TRBV7-3	TRBJ2-3	ASSRTGGSDTQY
few	TRBV28	TRBJ1-2	ASSFSGTGGYGYT
.	TRBV7-5	TRBJ2-1	ARPSGGSGNEQF
once	TRBV6-6	TRBJ2-7	ASSYSIRQGGY
.	TRBV7-9	TRBJ1-4	ASSLGQGNEKLF
few	TRBV28	TRBJ2-7	ASSSPGRSYEQY
.	TRBV10-2	TRBJ2-5	ASFRDRGETQY
.	TRBV28	TRBJ2-7	ASSLSGTGEYEQY
.	TRBV6-5	TRBJ2-3	ASSRNRDTTDTQY
.	TRBV24-1	TRBJ2-5	ATSDFRTSGRAETQY
.	TRBV28	TRBJ1-5	ASSLRQGPNQPQH